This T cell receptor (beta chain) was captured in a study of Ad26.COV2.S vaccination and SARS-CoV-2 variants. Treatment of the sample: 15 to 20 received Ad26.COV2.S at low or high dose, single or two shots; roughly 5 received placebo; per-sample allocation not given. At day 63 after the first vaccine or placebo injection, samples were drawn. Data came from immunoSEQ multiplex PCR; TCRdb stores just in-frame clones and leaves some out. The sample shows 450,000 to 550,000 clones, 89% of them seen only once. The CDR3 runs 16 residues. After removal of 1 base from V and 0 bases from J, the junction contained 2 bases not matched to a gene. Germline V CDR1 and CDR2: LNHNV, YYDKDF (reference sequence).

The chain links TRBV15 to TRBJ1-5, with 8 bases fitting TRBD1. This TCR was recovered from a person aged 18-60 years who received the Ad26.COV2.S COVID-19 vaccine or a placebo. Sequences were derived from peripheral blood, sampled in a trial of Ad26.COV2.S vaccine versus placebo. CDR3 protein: CATSRGQGASNQPQHF. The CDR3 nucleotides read TGTGCCACCAGCAGAGGTCAGGGGGCTAGCAATCAGCCCCAGCATTTT. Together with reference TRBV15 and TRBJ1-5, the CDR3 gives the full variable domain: DAMVIQNPRYQVTQFGKPVTLSCSQTLNHNVMYWYQQKSSQAPKLLFHYYDKDFNNEADTPDNFQSRRPNTSFCFLDIRSPGLGDTAMYLCATSRGQGASNQPQHFGDGTRLSIL.